This T cell receptor beta chain was sequenced for a study of regulatory T cells in long-lasting Graves disease. Germline assignment: CDR1 MGHRA and CDR2 YSYEKL. V lost 4 bases to trimming and J lost 8 bases, with 17 bases between them. There are 15 residues in the CDR3. This clonotype has a handful of counts. Described time point: newly diagnosed GD, antithyroid drugs for less than 3 months. RNA from PBMCs was the source of the TCR library. Combining iRepertoire HTBI primers with Arm-PCR of CDR3 regions, the authors built TCR beta libraries. TCRdb itself ran the multiplex PCR reads through MiXCR, one entry per CDR3 protein. The data show 550,000 to 700,000 distinct CDR3 sequences, about 16% seen once. This same sample was also part of a study on T cells in Graves' hyperthyroidism and ophthalmopathy. That publication notes: Criteria for exclusion of patients were uncontrolled infection, other autoimmune disease, pregnancy or lactation.

V usage is TRBV4-1 and J usage is TRBJ2-2; D is undetermined. The TCR sequence derives from a man aged 18 to 29 with Graves disease. Sample: peripheral blood mononuclear cells (PBMCs), taken at new diagnosis, from a patient treated with antithyroid drugs. The CDR3 DNA reads as TGCGCCAGCAGCCCCCGTTCTGGGGATGGAGGGGAGCTGTTTTTT. This sequence encodes CASSPRSGDGGELFF.